The 10 T cell receptor beta chains below were found in one sample sequenced in a study of blood T cell repertoires in COVID-19. Here immunoSEQ multiplex PCR was the method, and the copy in TCRdb shows in-frame clones only, minus some. The sample carries approximately 70,000 clones, more than 85% recorded once. The sequenced sample was peripheral blood. All receptors come from a woman between 55 and 75 years old with active COVID-19.

The genes are TRBV21-1 and TRBJ2-5; the table's D call TRBD2 went unverified against the DNA. TRBV21-1 is tagged as a pseudogene. The CDR3 covers 16 residues. Here the CDR3 reads CASPPGTSGGRETQYF. In DNA, the CDR3 is TGTGCCAGTCCCCCCGGGACTAGCGGGGGTCGGGAGACCCAGTACTTC.

The V gene is TRBV30, the J gene TRBJ1-2; D gene ambiguous. Trimming pared 2 bases from V and 6 bases from J, leaving 25 bases between. CDR1 and CDR2 from the germline V gene are GTSNPN and SVGIG (reference sequence). The CDR3 loop spans 17 amino acids. In nucleotides, the CDR3 is TGTGCCTGGAGTACCCTTCGCGGGCAGTACATCCTAAATGGCTACACCTTC. This sequence encodes CAWSTLRGQYILNGYTF.

This chain connects TRBV5-1 to TRBJ2-7; weak D call: TRBD2 (6 bases). The V gene lost 4 bases and the J gene lost 6 bases, with 11 bases spanning the gap. Germline V gene sequence: CDR1 SGHRS, CDR2 YFSETQ. The CDR3 is 12 amino acids. Here the CDR3 DNA reads TGCGCCAGCAGCACGGGACTTACCGAGCAGTACTTC. It specifies CASSTGLTEQYF.

The CDR3 sequence: CASRLAGVIEQFF. CDR3 coding DNA: TGTGCCAGTCGACTAGCGGGAGTCATTGAGCAGTTCTTC. The V and J genes are TRBV5-8 and TRBJ2-1, with 12 positions matching TRBD2. CDR1 is SGHTS and CDR2 is YDEGEE in the germline V gene. CDR3 size: 13 residues. With 8 bases clipped from V and 9 bases from J, the junction kept 6 bases outside the gene matches.

CDR3 amino acids: CASSHVQGGQETQYF. The CDR3 DNA is TGCGCCAGCAGCCACGTCCAGGGAGGCCAAGAGACCCAGTACTTC. This chain uses TRBV4-1 with TRBJ2-5; possibly TRBD2 for D (6 bases). The CDR3 length is 15 residues. The germline CDR1 and CDR2 sequences are MGHRA and YSYEKL. V gave up 3 bases and J gave up 1 base, with 12 bases separating them.

The rearrangement joins TRBV5-4 to TRBJ2-1; TRBD1 might be the D (6 bases). In germline, CDR1 is SGHNT, CDR2 YYREEE (reference sequence). V dropped 2 bases and J dropped 3 bases, with 12 bases sitting between them. The CDR3 is 15 residues long. CDR3 DNA sequence: TGTGCCAGCAGCTTTACGGCAGGGGTCTACAATGAGCAGTTCTTC. Residues: CASSFTAGVYNEQFF. The full variable domain, with the rest looked up from reference TRBV5-4 and TRBJ2-1, is ETGVTQSPTHLIKTRGQQVTLRCSSQSGHNTVSWYQQALGQGPQFIFQYYREEENGRGNFPPRFSGLQFPNYSSELNVNALELDDSALYLCASSFTAGVYNEQFFGPGTRLTVL.

This chain links TRBV6-4 with TRBJ1-5; the match to TRBD1 covers 8 bases. After removal of 11 bases from V and 3 bases from J, the junction contained 21 bases not matched to a gene. Germline V gene lookup returns CDR1 MRHNA and CDR2 SNTAGT. This CDR3 is 18 amino acids long. Written as DNA, the CDR3 is TGTGCCCAGAGACCCTCAATTAAGACAGGGGCGCTCAATCAGCCCCAGCATTTT. Translating it yields CAQRPSIKTGALNQPQHF.

With regard to this clone: Its ends do not fully match the called genes, so a read error is possible. The genes are TRBV28 and TRBJ2-7; TRBD2 is a possible D gene (7 bases). The germline CDR1 and CDR2 sequences are MDHEN and SYDVKM. The CDR3 sequence is 17 residues long. In nucleotides, the CDR3 is TGTGCCCGCAGGATTGGAGGGGGGGGGCGGCTTTGGAACGAGCAGTACTTC. The encoded protein is CARRIGGGGRLWNEQYF.

The rearrangement uses TRBV5-4 and TRBJ1-1, with D unresolved. V gave up 2 bases and J gave up 6 bases, with 11 bases separating them. The CDR3 totals 13 residues. Germline assignment: CDR1 SGHNT and CDR2 YYREEE (reference sequence). CDR3 DNA sequence: TGTGCCAGCAGCTTCTACCGGCAGGCTGAAGCTTTCTTT. It is translated as CASSFYRQAEAFF.

This clone was observed once. The genes are TRBV18 and TRBJ2-7; 11 positions agree with TRBD2. Trimming took 2 bases from V and 6 from J; bases not matched to a gene: 3. The germline CDR1 and CDR2 sequences are KGHSH and LQKENI. The CDR3 is 14 amino acids. The CDR3 DNA reads as TGTGCCAGCTCACCAGCTCTAGCGGGAGGCGAGCAGTACTTC. It codes for CASSPALAGGEQYF.